This T cell receptor (beta chain) was recovered during a study of Ad26.COV2.S vaccination and SARS-CoV-2 variants. Assay: immunoSEQ multiplex PCR; the TCRdb copy retains only in-frame clones and omits some. The table lists over 85,000 clones, roughly 75% of them singletons. The germline V gene has CDR1 SGHNT and CDR2 YYREEE (reference sequence). The trim removed 6 bases at V and 2 bases at J, leaving 11 bases unmatched. The CDR3 totals 15 residues. This sequence originates from a human donor who had recovered from COVID-19. Source: peripheral blood, taken after recovery from COVID-19. This chain joins TRBV5-4 and TRBJ2-7, with 7 bases lining up with TRBD1. The CDR3 nucleotides are TGTGCCAGCATGACCCATGGGGACAGTACCTACGAGCAGTACTTC. Its translation: CASMTHGDSTYEQYF.